The source of this TCR beta chain is a study of blood T cells in healthy people across ages (dated by TCRdb to the mid-2010s). General notes on the study: In model experiments, template switching captured roughly one uniquely barcoded TCR beta cDNA molecule for every two T cells. Two additional independent replicas of 1 million unique cDNA reads from the same blood draw were analyzed for two donors (one aged 18 to 29 and one aged 80 or older). To avoid experimental bias, donors of different ages were spread randomly across the sequencing lanes. Using deep sequencing normalized with unique cDNA molecular identifiers, the study measured how TCR beta repertoire diversity changes with age. Four age groups were formed from the donors: young (average approximately 15 years), middle-aged (around 40), aged (about 68) and long-lived (around 82). Overall study outcomes, separate from this receptor: Compared with the aged group, the long-lived group had more naive CD4+ T cells, fewer expanded clones and increased TCR diversity, suggesting age selection. Since profiling was done on bulk unsorted PBMCs, naive and antigen-experienced compartments could not be conclusively compared. There was a strong correlation between observed TCR beta diversity and the percentage of naive T cells measured by flow cytometry. As age increased, observed TCR beta diversity per million T cells dropped in a roughly linear way, and a significant reduction was already evident by age about 40. Donor CMV infection status was unknown, potentially confounding age-related changes in expanded clonotypes. Estimates of total diversity based on one million sequenced T cells were regarded as lower bounds and as underestimates.

V is reduced by 5 bases and J by 4 bases, leaving a spacing of 20 bases between them. Its CDR3 holds 16 amino acids, cysteine through phenylalanine. The CDR3 DNA has 48 bases and is translated from base 1. Looking up the germline V gene yields CDR1 SGHTA and CDR2 FQGTGA. Systemically healthy Caucasian individuals from Russia, around 38 in total and aged roughly 6 to 100 years, were included as donors. About 9.1 milliliters of peripheral blood were collected from each donor into EDTA-treated Vacutainer tubes. Ficoll-Paque density-gradient centrifugation was used to isolate PBMCs, with at least 7 million per sample. Total RNA was extracted from PBMCs with Trizol reagent, with at least 6 micrograms obtained per sample. For every donor, an aliquot of PBMCs went through flow cytometry to measure the percentages of naive CD45RAhigh/CD27high T cells. Library prep was done by 5' RACE. The instrument was an Illumina HiSeq 2500. A second roughly 7 to 12 cycle PCR used a sample-barcoded 5' primer and a J-beta primer mix. A unique molecular identifier was introduced onto each TCR beta cDNA molecule by a template-switch 5' adaptor carrying 12 random nucleotides. At least 2.5 million CDR3-containing paired-end reads were obtained from each sample. The Mint cDNA synthesis kit, primed by a TRBC-specific oligonucleotide, was used to synthesize first-strand cDNA from all RNA. After uracil-DNA glycosylase treatment, a first 18-cycle PCR used universal primers M1SS and BC2_uni_R on all cDNA. Per the source publication's procedure: Each sample was normalized by randomly selecting 1 million high-quality reads, each carrying a distinct molecular identifier. Reads sharing molecular identifiers were discarded rather than binned into consensus sequences. MiTCR, run with a Q25 quality threshold and the strictest error-elimination algorithm, handled CDR3 identification, clonotype clustering and error correction. Lower-bound total TCR beta diversity was estimated with a nonparametric unseen species model using Euler transformation. The raw public data were reprocessed by TCRdb itself: fastp quality trimming at Q25, MiXCR clonotype calling, in-frame beta chains only. All rows with the same CDR3 protein become a single entry with the most common DNA and genes. The V and J calls come from TCRdb's annotation, not from the publication. The sample has approximately 1.5 million distinct CDR3 sequences on record, 34% of them singletons. The ten largest make up about 11% of the sample.

This clonotype was recorded a few times. Its antigen is not yet known. Base qualities are not recorded, but no much larger clone differs from it by a single base. The sequence was collected from a woman aged 25 to 45 in good health. The rearrangement joined TRBV7-3 to TRBJ1-1; no confident D gene assignment can be made. The sequencing input was blood. CDR3 protein: CASSQLGGSGSTEAFF. Read as DNA, the sequence is TGTGCCAGCAGCCAACTCGGTGGGTCTGGGTCCACTGAAGCTTTCTTT.